Listed here is a single T cell receptor (beta chain). This entry belongs to a study of T cells of healthy individuals. Using its own MiXCR run on the 5' RACE reads, TCRdb lists one record per CDR3 protein. The table has around 83,000 distinct CDR3 sequences, approximately 5.4% seen once. The ends lost 5 bases at V and 2 bases at J; junction bases unmatched: 9. The CDR3 spans 16 residues. Germline CDR1 reads SGHAT; CDR2 reads FQNNGV. The V and J genes are TRBV11-2 and TRBJ2-3; 8 bases fit TRBD1. This TCR came from a female donor in good health. CDR3 nucleotides: TGTGCCAGCAGCCCCTGGACAGGGATGACCACAGATACGCAGTATTTT. As protein: CASSPWTGMTTDTQYF.